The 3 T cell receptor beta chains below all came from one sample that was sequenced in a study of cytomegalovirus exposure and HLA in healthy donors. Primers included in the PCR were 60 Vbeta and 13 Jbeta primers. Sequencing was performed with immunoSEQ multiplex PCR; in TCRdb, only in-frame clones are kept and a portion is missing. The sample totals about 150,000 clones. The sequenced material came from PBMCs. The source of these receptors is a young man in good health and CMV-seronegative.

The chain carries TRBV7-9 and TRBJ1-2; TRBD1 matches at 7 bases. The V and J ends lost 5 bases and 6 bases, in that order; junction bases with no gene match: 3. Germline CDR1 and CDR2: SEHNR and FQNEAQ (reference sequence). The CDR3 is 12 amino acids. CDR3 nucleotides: TGTGCCAGCAGCATTACAGGGGATGGCTACACCTTC. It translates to CASSITGDGYTF. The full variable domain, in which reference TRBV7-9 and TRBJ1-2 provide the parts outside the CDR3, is DTGVSQNPRHKITKRGQNVTFRCDPISEHNRLYWYRQTLGQGPEFLTYFQNEAQLEKSRLLSDRFSAERPKGSFSTLEIQRTEQGDSAMYLCASSITGDGYTFGSGTRLTVV.

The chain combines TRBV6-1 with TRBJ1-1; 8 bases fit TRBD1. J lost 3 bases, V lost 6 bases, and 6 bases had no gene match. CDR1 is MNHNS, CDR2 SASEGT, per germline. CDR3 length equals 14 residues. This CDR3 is CASSTGGADTEAFF. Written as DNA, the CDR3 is TGTGCCAGCAGCACAGGGGGGGCTGACACTGAAGCTTTCTTT.

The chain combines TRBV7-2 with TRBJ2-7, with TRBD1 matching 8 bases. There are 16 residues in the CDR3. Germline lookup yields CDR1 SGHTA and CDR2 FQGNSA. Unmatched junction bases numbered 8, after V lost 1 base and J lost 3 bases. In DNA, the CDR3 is TGTGCCAGCAGCTTAGGGCTTGGACAGGGAAACTACGAGCAGTACTTC. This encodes CASSLGLGQGNYEQYF.